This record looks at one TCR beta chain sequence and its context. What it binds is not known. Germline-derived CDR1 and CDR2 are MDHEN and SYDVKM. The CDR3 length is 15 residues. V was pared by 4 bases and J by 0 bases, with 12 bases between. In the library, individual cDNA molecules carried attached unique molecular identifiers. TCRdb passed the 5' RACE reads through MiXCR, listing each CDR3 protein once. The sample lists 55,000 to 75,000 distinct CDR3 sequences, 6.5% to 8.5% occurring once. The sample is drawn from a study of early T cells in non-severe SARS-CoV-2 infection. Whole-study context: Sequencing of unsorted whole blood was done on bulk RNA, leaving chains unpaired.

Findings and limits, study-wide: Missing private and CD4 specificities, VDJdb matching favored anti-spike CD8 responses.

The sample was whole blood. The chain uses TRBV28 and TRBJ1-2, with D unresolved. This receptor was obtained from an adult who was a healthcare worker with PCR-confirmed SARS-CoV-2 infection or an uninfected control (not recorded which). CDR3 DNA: TGTGCCAGCAGTTCGACCGCCCCCCCTAACTATGGCTACACCTTC. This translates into CASSSTAPPNYGYTF.